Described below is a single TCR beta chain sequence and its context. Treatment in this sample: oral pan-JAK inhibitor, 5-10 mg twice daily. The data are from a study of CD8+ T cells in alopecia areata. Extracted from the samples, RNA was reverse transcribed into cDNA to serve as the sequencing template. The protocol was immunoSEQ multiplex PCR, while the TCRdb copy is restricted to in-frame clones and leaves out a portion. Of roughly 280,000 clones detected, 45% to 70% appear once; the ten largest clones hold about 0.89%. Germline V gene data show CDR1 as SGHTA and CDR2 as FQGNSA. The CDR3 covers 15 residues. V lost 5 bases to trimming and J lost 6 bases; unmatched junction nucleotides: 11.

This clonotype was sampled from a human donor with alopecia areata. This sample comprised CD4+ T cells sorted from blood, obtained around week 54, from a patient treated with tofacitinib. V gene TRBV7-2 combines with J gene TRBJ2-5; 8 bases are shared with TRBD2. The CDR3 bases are TGTGCCAGCAGCCCAGGACTAGCCGTTGTGCAGACCCAGTACTTC. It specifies CASSPGLAVVQTQYF.